This TCR beta chain was recorded in a study of cytomegalovirus exposure and HLA in healthy donors. With regard to this clone: Its antigen is as yet unknown.

Study results and caveats: It was 150 to 200 TCR beta chains that were listed as cytomegalovirus-associated. Earlier analysis yielded a pattern in which most TCR beta V segments were productive about 87% or about 30% of the time. A later analysis found most CMV-associated TCR beta chains apparently HLA-restricted. High sensitivity and specificity were reportedly achieved when the classifier diagnosed cytomegalovirus status.

13 Jbeta primers and 60 Vbeta primers were used for the PCR. The table came from immunoSEQ multiplex PCR; TCRdb's copy has only in-frame clones and leaves some out. Among 100,000 or so clones, around three quarters were seen once, and the ten largest hold around 9.9%. V gave up 2 bases and J gave up 2 bases; unmatched junction bases: 7. CDR1 and CDR2 (germline): LGHNA, YNFKEQ. This CDR3 is 16 amino acids long. This chain links TRBV4-2 with TRBJ2-3; 7 bases align to TRBD1. The origin of this receptor is a man aged 35-49 years in good health and CMV-seropositive. The sequenced material came from PBMCs. CDR3 DNA: TGTGCCAGCAGCCAAAAGGGACAGAGCTTCACAGATACGCAGTATTTT. Encoded protein: CASSQKGQSFTDTQYF.